Below, one T cell receptor (beta chain) is given with its context. The DNA is left out, because the CDR3 cannot be placed on it with certainty; the CDR3 is given as TCRdb lists it. Including both end residues, the CDR3 is 12 amino acids long. The V gene's germline CDR1 is SQVTM and CDR2 ANQGSEA. TCRdb's table, derived via immunoSEQ multiplex PCR, lists solely in-frame clones and lacks some. The profile covers roughly 300,000 clones, with 85% appearing a single time and around 2.5% taken by the ten largest. The data are from a study of blood T cell repertoires in COVID-19. Study at large: Some COVID-19 samples were acute and others convalescent; all came from the United States, Italy and Spain.

Resolution of symptoms, clearance, or two negative PCRs was present in recovered Cohort 3 donors. The clonotype was recovered from a woman aged 45-60 years who had recovered from COVID-19. The chain is built from TRBV29-1 and TRBJ1-2; the table gives TRBD1 as D, unverified against the DNA. The sequencing sample was made of PBMCs or T cells enriched from blood (not recorded which). CDR3 region: CSVQWGQGALTF.